Below, 7 T cell receptor beta chains from the same sample are listed, as sequenced in a study of T cell responses to AZD1222 COVID-19 vaccine. The assay was immunoSEQ multiplex PCR, and TCRdb's table has in-frame clones only and misses some. The top ten clones hold around 5.8% of a sample with around 180,000 clones, approximately 90% of them seen once. This material consisted of peripheral blood, taken on day 0 of AZD1222 vaccination. The receptors shown here come from an adult in good health.

Written as DNA, the CDR3 is TGTGCCAGCAGCCTGCGGAGGCGGGGCGAGAATGGCTACACCTTC. Its translation is CASSLRRRGENGYTF. The J gene is TRBJ1-2, the V gene TRBV11-2, with D possibly matching TRBD1 (5 bases). Germline V gene data show CDR1 as SGHAT and CDR2 as FQNNGV. The CDR3 extends over 15 amino acids. Trimming took 5 bases from V and 6 from J, leaving 19 bases between them.

The gene calls are TRBV6-5 and TRBJ1-2; no clear D. There are 13 residues in the CDR3. The germline V and J ends were trimmed by 4 bases and 14 bases, with 20 bases remaining between them. Germline V CDR1 and CDR2: MNHEY, SVGAGI. The CDR3 reads CASSSGLRAPLTF. In nucleotides, the CDR3 is TGTGCCAGCAGTTCCGGACTGAGGGCCCCGTTAACCTTC.

The CDR3 DNA reads as TGTGCCAGCAATTTCAGGGAGGAGGGACTGGCGGAAGCTTTCTTT. Translated, it gives CASNFREEGLAEAFF. The rearrangement links TRBV6-6 to TRBJ1-1; D possibly corresponds to TRBD1 (5 bases). Germline CDR1 is MNHNY and CDR2 is SVGAGI (reference sequence). Between the trimmed V and J ends, which lost 7 bases and 8 bases, there was a span of 23 bases. This CDR3 spans 15 amino acids.

This chain links TRBV5-6 with TRBJ2-1, with D unclear. This CDR3 region has 13 residues. V lost 0 bases and J lost 10, with 11 bases in between. Germline-derived CDR1 and CDR2 are SGHDT and YYEEEE. The CDR3 DNA reads as TGTGCCAGCAGCTTGGCAGGATATGGGGAGCAGTTCTTC. Translating gives CASSLAGYGEQFF.

This clone was detected once. The V gene is TRBV19, the J gene TRBJ2-3, with TRBD1 matching over 10 bases. This CDR3 has 15 amino acids. V gave up 7 bases and J gave up 4 bases; unmatched junction bases: 8. CDR1 LNHDA and CDR2 SQIVND come from the germline V gene (reference sequence). The CDR3 region is CASTPRDRGSDTQYF. The CDR3 DNA reads TGTGCCAGTACCCCTCGGGACAGGGGCTCAGATACGCAGTATTTT. The full variable domain, completed using reference TRBV19 and TRBJ2-3, is DGGITQSPKYLFRKEGQNVTLSCEQNLNHDAMYWYRQDPGQGLRLIYYSQIVNDFQKGDIAEGYSVSREKKESFPLTVTSAQKNPTAFYLCASTPRDRGSDTQYFGPGTRLTVL.

The CDR3, as DNA: TGCGCCAGCAGAATCGGGACAGGGAATCAGCCCCAGCATTTT. Translated: CASRIGTGNQPQHF. The rearrangement uses TRBV5-1 and TRBJ1-5, with 9 positions matching TRBD1. Trimming removed 5 bases from V and 4 bases from J; junction bases left unmatched: 4. Germline V CDR1 and CDR2: SGHRS, YFSETQ. This CDR3 has 14 amino acids.

This sequence joins TRBV7-9 and TRBJ2-7, with D possibly matching TRBD1 (8 bases). Germline V lookup: CDR1 SEHNR, CDR2 FQNEAQ (reference sequence). CDR3 size: 14 residues. V lost 5 bases, J lost 4 bases, and 15 bases lay in between. CDR3 sequence (DNA): TGTGCCAGCAGCCCTACAGGGGGGGGGTACGAGCAGTACTTC. Translating gives CASSPTGGGYEQYF.